This record covers a single T cell receptor beta chain. The record originates from a study of shared clonotypes between healthy human individuals. The data were produced by immunoSEQ multiplex PCR, yet TCRdb's version contains in-frame clones alone and is incomplete. The repertoire holds some 470,000 clones, with roughly four fifths as singletons. Trimming left V 7 bases short and J 0 bases short, with 19 bases between. Germline assignment: CDR1 MDHEN and CDR2 SYDVKM. The CDR3 totals 17 residues. The chain has TRBV28 and TRBJ1-5, with D uncertain. The source material was PBMCs. The TCR was taken from a woman aged 40 to 55 in good health. Some clones in this sample may be carry-over from other donors' samples. CDR3 region: CASTLGGRSYSNQPQHF. In nucleotides, the CDR3 is TGTGCCAGCACCCTTGGCGGGCGTTCTTATAGCAATCAGCCCCAGCATTTT.